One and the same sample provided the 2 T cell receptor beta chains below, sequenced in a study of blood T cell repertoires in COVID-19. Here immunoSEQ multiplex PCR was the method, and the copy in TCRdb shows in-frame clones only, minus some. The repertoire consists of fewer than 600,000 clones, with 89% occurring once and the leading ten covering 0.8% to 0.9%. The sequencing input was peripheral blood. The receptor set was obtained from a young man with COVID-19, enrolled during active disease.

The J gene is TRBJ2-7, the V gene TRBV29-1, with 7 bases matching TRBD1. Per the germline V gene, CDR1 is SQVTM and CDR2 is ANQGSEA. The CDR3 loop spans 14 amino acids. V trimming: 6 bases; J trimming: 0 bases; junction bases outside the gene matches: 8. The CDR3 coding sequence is TGCAGCGTGGGGACAGTCCTTAGCTCCTACGAGCAGTACTTC. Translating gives CSVGTVLSSYEQYF.

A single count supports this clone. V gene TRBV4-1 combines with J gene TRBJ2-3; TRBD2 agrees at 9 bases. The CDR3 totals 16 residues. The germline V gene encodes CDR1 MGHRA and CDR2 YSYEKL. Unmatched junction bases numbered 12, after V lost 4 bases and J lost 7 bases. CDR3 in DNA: TGCGCCAGCAGCCTTAGCGGGAGTGTCGGGGGGAATACGCAGTATTTT. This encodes CASSLSGSVGGNTQYF.